This T cell receptor beta chain was retrieved from a study of blood T cell repertoires in COVID-19. Study-wide background: Material from acute and convalescent COVID-19 was sourced from the United States, Italy and Spain. Sources were T cells, B-cell-depleted T cells, or PBMCs; the material itself was cDNA or gDNA.

V lost 5 bases, J lost 5 bases, and 4 bases stayed unmatched. The CDR3 is 13 residues long. The germline V gene encodes CDR1 LGHDT and CDR2 YNNKEL (reference sequence). This clone appeared once. Authors' processing steps: How many nucleated cells were present was estimated from reference gene primer amplification. The protocol was immunoSEQ multiplex PCR, while the TCRdb copy is restricted to in-frame clones and leaves out a portion. Clonal size and the V and J genes are those of that table, whereas D and trimming came from the DNA. The profile shows some 240,000 clones, roughly 87% of them singletons.

The chain carries TRBV3-1 (or the pseudogene TRBV3-2) and TRBJ1-2, with 8 bases matching TRBD1. The source is a man in his sixties who had recovered from COVID-19. Sequenced: peripheral blood. As DNA, the CDR3 is TGTGCCAGCAGCAAGGACAGGGATTATGGCTACACCTTC. Translation gives CASSKDRDYGYTF.